A single T cell receptor (beta chain) is shown here with its context. Its antigen is unknown. The table came from immunoSEQ multiplex PCR; TCRdb's copy has only in-frame clones and leaves some out. Of tens of thousands of clones listed, 93% are singletons. The sample is drawn from a study of cytomegalovirus exposure and HLA in healthy donors. Across the whole study: The same platform was used for the roughly 130 validation repertoires as for the approximately 630 first-cohort repertoires, as reported in a later analysis. Findings of the study overall: The investigators catalogued 164 TCR beta chains as cytomegalovirus-associated. The classifier reportedly diagnosed cytomegalovirus status with high sensitivity and specificity.

The donors were members of the validation cohort comprising over a hundred subjects, separate from the approximately 630-subject first cohort. The source material was PBMCs. The TCR originated in a woman in her twenties or thirties in good health and CMV-seronegative.

The CDR3 region has the DNA TGTGCCAGTAGTATCGGGGTCGGAACTGAAGCTTTCTTT. It specifies CASSIGVGTEAFF. V and J are TRBV19 and TRBJ1-1; the D is unclear. CDR3 size: 13 residues. Germline-derived CDR1 and CDR2 are LNHDA and SQIVND (reference sequence). Trimming took 3 bases from V and 5 from J, leaving 10 bases between them. The full variable domain, in which reference TRBV19 and TRBJ1-1 provide the parts outside the CDR3, is DGGITQSPKYLFRKEGQNVTLSCEQNLNHDAMYWYRQDPGQGLRLIYYSQIVNDFQKGDIAEGYSVSREKKESFPLTVTSAQKNPTAFYLCASSIGVGTEAFFGQGTRLTVV.